Below, 22 T cell receptor beta chains from the same sample are listed, as sequenced in a study of blood T cell repertoires in COVID-19. Measured with immunoSEQ multiplex PCR; TCRdb has only the in-frame clones, and not every one. The table lists 150,000 to 200,000 clones, less than 90% of them singletons, with more than 12% in the top ten. Material for sequencing was peripheral blood. The source of these receptors is a woman in her seventies with COVID-19, enrolled during active disease.

Worth noting for this clone: Likely a read error: the CDR3 ends without its conserved phenylalanine or tryptophan. The DNA is left out, because the CDR3 cannot be placed on it with certainty; the CDR3 is given as TCRdb lists it. V usage is TRBV2 and J usage is TRBJ2-3; TRBD2 is the table's D call and was not checked against the DNA. The CDR3 totals 12 residues, both ends included. Looked up from germline, CDR1 is SNHLY and CDR2 is FYNNEI. The CDR3 sequence: CASSPTSGRALV.

The chain combines TRBV12-3 or TRBV12-4 with TRBJ1-1; perhaps TRBD1 as D (5 bases). Trimming removed 6 bases at V and 6 bases at J, with 14 bases between. The CDR3 is 13 amino acids. Here the CDR3 reads CASRLIQGSEAFF. The CDR3 bases are TGTGCCAGCAGACTAATCCAGGGCTCTGAAGCTTTCTTT.

The chain is built from TRBV5-6 and TRBJ2-1; 8 nucleotides align to TRBD1. Germline assignment: CDR1 SGHDT and CDR2 YYEEEE. Trimming cost V 5 bases and J 4 bases; bases outside gene matches: 5. This CDR3 region has 14 residues. CDR3: CASRYRTGYNEQFF. The CDR3, as DNA: TGTGCCAGCAGATATCGGACAGGGTACAATGAGCAGTTCTTC.

The chain carries TRBV9 and TRBJ2-2; D gene uncertain. CDR3 length equals 11 residues. Germline-derived CDR1 and CDR2 are SGDLS and YYNGEE. V gave up 2 bases and J gave up 8 bases, with 4 bases separating them. For the CDR3, the DNA is TGTGCCAGCAGCGTGTCGGGGGAGCTGTTTTTT. Protein product: CASSVSGELFF.

V and J are TRBV3-1 (or the pseudogene TRBV3-2) and TRBJ1-3, with 8 bases that match TRBD1. Germline V lookup: CDR1 LGHDT, CDR2 YNNKEL (reference sequence). The CDR3 covers 17 residues. The junction had 14 bases not matched to a gene; V was cut back by 3 bases and J by 7 bases. The CDR3 sequence is CASSHRSQGARGNTIYF. CDR3 DNA sequence: TGTGCCAGCAGCCATCGTTCGCAGGGGGCTAGGGGGAACACCATATATTTT.

The rearrangement joins TRBV27 to TRBJ2-1, with a weak D call TRBD2 (6 bases). The V end lost 6 bases, the J end lost 5 bases, and 14 bases lay between the germline ends. CDR1 MNHEY and CDR2 SMNVEV come from the germline V gene (reference sequence). The length of the CDR3 is 14 residues. The CDR3 DNA sequence: TGTGCCAGCAGCCTCCGGGACTTCCACAATGAGCAGTTCTTC. It encodes CASSLRDFHNEQFF.

The chain links TRBV23-1 to TRBJ1-2; D is possibly TRBD1 (6 bases). TRBV23-1 is flagged as an ORF with uncertain function. This CDR3 spans 15 amino acids. The V end was cut by 0 bases, the J end by 3 bases, with 11 bases between. CDR3 coding DNA: TGCGCCAGCAGTCAATCCCTCTGGACAGACTATGGCTACACCTTC. This sequence encodes CASSQSLWTDYGYTF.

The chain carries TRBV2 and TRBJ1-4, with D perhaps matching TRBD1 (5 bases). Germline V gene data show CDR1 as SNHLY and CDR2 as FYNNEI. Trimming shortened V by 4 bases and J by 2 bases, and 11 bases separated the two germline ends. This CDR3 is 15 amino acids long. CDR3 sequence (DNA): TGTGCCAGCAGTGTTCAGGGCCCGACTAATGAAAAACTGTTTTTT. It translates to CASSVQGPTNEKLFF.

V gene TRBV7-2 combines with J gene TRBJ1-6; perhaps TRBD1 as D (5 bases). Germline CDR1 SGHTA, CDR2 FQGNSA. V shed 5 bases and J shed 5 bases, with 13 bases lying between them. The CDR3 has 15 residues. This chain's CDR3 is CASSPGGGNNSPLHF. CDR3 sequence (DNA): TGTGCCAGCAGCCCCGGCGGGGGGAATAATTCACCCCTCCACTTT.

V is TRBV29-1 and J is TRBJ2-5; TRBD2 agrees at 8 bases. The CDR3 contains 13 residues. The V and J ends lost 7 bases and 5 bases, in that order; junction bases with no gene match: 9. Germline V gene lookup returns CDR1 SQVTM and CDR2 ANQGSEA. CDR3: CSAGGAGGETQYF. In nucleotides, the CDR3 is TGCAGCGCCGGGGGGGCAGGTGGGGAGACCCAGTACTTC.

The chain is built from TRBV5-6 and TRBJ2-3, with TRBD2 as a possible D gene (5 bases). CDR1 is SGHDT, CDR2 YYEEEE, per germline. V dropped 2 bases and J dropped 2 bases, with 21 bases sitting between them. CDR3 length: 18 amino acids. The CDR3 bases are TGTGCCAGCAGCTTTCGCGGGCTCCAAACTTTTTTCACAGATACGCAGTATTTT. It codes for CASSFRGLQTFFTDTQYF.

The rearrangement links TRBV29-1 to TRBJ1-2; D possibly corresponds to TRBD1 (6 bases). The CDR3 loop spans 13 amino acids. Germline V gives CDR1 SQVTM, CDR2 ANQGSEA. V dropped 6 bases and J dropped 2 bases, with 13 bases sitting between them. CDR3 sequence: CSVRGQTNYGYTF. CDR3 sequence (DNA): TGCAGCGTACGTGGACAGACAAACTATGGCTACACCTTC.

The V call is TRBV18, the J call TRBJ2-5; 7 bases fit TRBD2. Germline-derived CDR1 and CDR2 are KGHSH and LQKENI. Trimming removed 2 bases from V and 4 bases from J; junction bases left unmatched: 10. The CDR3 has 16 amino acids. CDR3 coding DNA: TGTGCCAGCTCACCAACGGGGAGGGGAGGCGGAGAGACCCAGTACTTC. Its translation is CASSPTGRGGGETQYF.

The V and J genes are TRBV6-1 and TRBJ1-2; unclear D gene. Per the germline V gene, CDR1 is MNHNS and CDR2 is SASEGT. Between the trimmed V and J ends, which lost 1 base and 4 bases, there was a span of 10 bases. The CDR3 is made up of 14 amino acids. CDR3 DNA: TGTGCCAGCAGTGAAGACTTGAGGGTCTATGGCTACACCTTC. Translation: CASSEDLRVYGYTF.

This chain uses TRBV27 with TRBJ2-3; 9 nucleotides agree with TRBD2. This CDR3 is 15 amino acids long. V shed 4 bases and J 1 base; nucleotides not matched to a gene: 3. CDR1 and CDR2 (germline): MNHEY, SMNVEV (reference sequence). The CDR3 DNA reads as TGTGCCAGCAGTTCATCTAGCGGGGGCACAGATACGCAGTATTTT. Protein product: CASSSSSGGTDTQYF.

The V gene is TRBV28, the J gene TRBJ1-3; 8 bases fit TRBD1. After removal of 6 bases from V and 2 bases from J, the junction contained 9 bases not matched to a gene. Germline V lookup: CDR1 MDHEN, CDR2 SYDVKM. The CDR3 runs to 16 residues. The CDR3 protein is CASSLVTGEAGNTIYF. The CDR3 DNA reads TGTGCCAGCAGCTTGGTGACAGGGGAGGCTGGAAACACCATATATTTT.

This clone was counted only a few times. The J gene is TRBJ2-1, the V gene TRBV7-3; 8 bases line up with TRBD2. This CDR3 contains 19 residues. From germline, CDR1 is SGHTA and CDR2 FQGTGA. Trimming took 1 base from V and 4 from J; bases not matched to a gene: 15. The CDR3 DNA is TGTGCCAGCAGCTTAAGCATCGGGGGGGCTGTCACTAAATACAATGAGCAGTTCTTC. This sequence encodes CASSLSIGGAVTKYNEQFF. The full variable domain, completed using reference TRBV7-3 and TRBJ2-1, is GAGVSQTPSNKVTEKGKYVELRCDPISGHTALYWYRQSLGQGPEFLIYFQGTGAADDSGLPNDRFFAVRPEGSVSTLKIQRTERGDSAVYLCASSLSIGGAVTKYNEQFFGPGTRLTVL.

This chain joins TRBV4-1 and TRBJ1-2; D unclear. Trimming pared 0 bases from V and 5 bases from J, leaving 10 bases between. CDR1 and CDR2 from the germline V gene are MGHRA and YSYEKL. CDR3 length: 14 residues. The CDR3 DNA sequence: TGCGCCAGCAGCCAAGAAGAAGCGGAGTATGGCTACACCTTC. This translates into CASSQEEAEYGYTF.

This CDR3 is CASSDPGGWYYGYTF. The CDR3 bases are TGTGCCAGTAGTGACCCGGGTGGATGGTACTATGGCTACACCTTC. The chain is built from TRBV19 and TRBJ1-2, with D hard to call. In germline, CDR1 is LNHDA, CDR2 SQIVND (reference sequence). The CDR3 spans 15 residues. Between the trimmed V and J ends, which lost 5 bases and 3 bases, there was a span of 16 bases.

The J gene is TRBJ1-5, the V gene TRBV29-1, with a tentative D call TRBD1 (5 bases). The V gene's germline CDR1 is SQVTM and CDR2 ANQGSEA. The germline V and J ends were trimmed by 6 bases and 4 bases, with 13 bases remaining between them. The CDR3 is 13 residues long. In DNA form, the CDR3 reads TGCAGCGTCGTCGACAGAAATAATCAGCCCCAGCATTTT. Translating it yields CSVVDRNNQPQHF.

In this sample, this clone turned up once. J is TRBJ2-1 and V is TRBV7-2; 7 nucleotides agree with TRBD2. The CDR3 length is 16 residues. Looked up from germline, CDR1 is SGHTA and CDR2 is FQGNSA. J was trimmed by 5 bases and V by 2 bases; bases with no gene match: 9. The CDR3 DNA sequence: TGTGCCAGCAGCTTACTCACGCGGGAGTCCAACAATGAGCAGTTCTTC. This codes for CASSLLTRESNNEQFF.

This clone was detected only once. CDR3 region: CASSQYTSGANVLTF. CDR3 sequence (DNA): TGTGCCAGCAGCCAATACACCTCTGGGGCCAACGTCCTGACTTTC. The rearrangement joins TRBV28 to TRBJ2-6; D call uncertain. CDR3 size: 15 residues. In germline, CDR1 is MDHEN, CDR2 SYDVKM. V lost 6 bases to trimming and J lost 0 bases, with 9 bases between them.